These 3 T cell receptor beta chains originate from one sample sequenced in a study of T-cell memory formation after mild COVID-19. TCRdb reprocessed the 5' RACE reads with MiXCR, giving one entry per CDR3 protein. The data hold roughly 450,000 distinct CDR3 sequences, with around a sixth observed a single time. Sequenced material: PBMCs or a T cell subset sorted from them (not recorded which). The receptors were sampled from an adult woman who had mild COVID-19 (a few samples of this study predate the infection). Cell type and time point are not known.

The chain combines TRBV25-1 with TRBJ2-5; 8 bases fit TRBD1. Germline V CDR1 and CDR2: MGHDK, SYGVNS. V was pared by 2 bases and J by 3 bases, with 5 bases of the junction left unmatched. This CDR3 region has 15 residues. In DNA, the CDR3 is TGTGCCAGCAGTGAACCAGACAGGGGAGAAGAGACCCAGTACTTC. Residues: CASSEPDRGEETQYF.

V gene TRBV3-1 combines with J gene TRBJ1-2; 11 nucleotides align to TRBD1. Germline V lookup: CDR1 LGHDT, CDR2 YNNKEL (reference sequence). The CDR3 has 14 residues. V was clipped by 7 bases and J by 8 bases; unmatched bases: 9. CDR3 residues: CASTLVGTGGGYTF. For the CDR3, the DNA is TGTGCCAGCACTCTCGTCGGGACAGGGGGAGGCTACACCTTC.

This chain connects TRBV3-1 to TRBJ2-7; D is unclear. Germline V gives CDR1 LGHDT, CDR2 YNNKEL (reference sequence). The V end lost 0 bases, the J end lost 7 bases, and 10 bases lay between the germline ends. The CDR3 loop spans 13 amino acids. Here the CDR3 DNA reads TGTGCCAGCAGCCAAGATATGCACGGGGAGCAGTACTTC. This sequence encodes CASSQDMHGEQYF.